This entry concerns a single TCR beta chain. Its antigen is not identified. The sample comes from a study of monozygotic twins with inflammatory bowel disease. This CDR3 is built from 13 residues. The V gene's germline CDR1 is SGHRS and CDR2 YFSETQ. Findings and caveats of the study: Separate T cell subtypes could not be resolved from one another. Healthy co-twins showed greater TCRbeta diversity (inverse Simpson) than IBD patients.

The RNA usage for each TCR library was about 3.5 ug of total RNA. TCRdb reprocessed the 5' RACE reads and keeps a single row for each CDR3 protein, giving no DNA. Its listing shows about 330,000 distinct CDR3 sequences. Whole-blood total RNA was extracted without T cell sorting. V gene TRBV5-1 combines with J gene TRBJ1-4; without DNA, the TCRdb call of TRBD1 cannot be checked. The receptor comes from a human donor with ulcerative colitis or Crohn's disease, or a healthy co-twin of an affected twin (not recorded which). Sequencing used blood. The CDR3 sequence is CASSRDRSEKLFF. The full variable domain, with the rest looked up from reference TRBV5-1 and TRBJ1-4, is KAGVTQTPRYLIKTRGQQVTLSCSPISGHRSVSWYQQTPGQGLQFLFEYFSETQRNKGNFPGRFSGRQFSNSRSEMNVSTLELGDSALYLCASSRDRSEKLFFGSGTQLSVL.